This record covers a single TCR beta chain. TCRdb keeps only in-frame clones here, not all; method: immunoSEQ multiplex PCR. The table records about 30,000 clones, under 95% of them present only once. This entry belongs to a study of T cell changes during pregnancy in multiple sclerosis. V was clipped by 1 base and J by 1 base; unmatched bases: 8. Germline V CDR1 and CDR2: LGHNA, YNFKEQ. CDR3 length: 18 residues. The chain carries TRBV4-2 and TRBJ2-1, with 9 bases identical to TRBD2. The receptor was isolated from a female donor in good health, enrolled as a control in a pregnancy study. The sample was peripheral blood, taken in the first trimester of pregnancy. The CDR3 spells CASSQAAGGPPSYNEQFF. For the CDR3, the DNA is TGTGCCAGCAGCCAAGCAGCGGGGGGCCCCCCTTCCTACAATGAGCAGTTCTTC.